These T cell receptor beta chains were read from a single sample in a study of monozygotic twins with inflammatory bowel disease. TCRdb re-called the 5' RACE reads, yielding one record per CDR3 amino acid sequence without DNA. Reported are 400,000 or so distinct CDR3 sequences; the ten largest clones contain 2.4%. Sequences were obtained from blood. These receptor sequences come from a human donor with ulcerative colitis or Crohn's disease, or a healthy co-twin of an affected twin (not recorded which). The CDR3 runs from the conserved cysteine through the conserved F or W. Fields, in order: V gene, J gene, CDR3 protein.

TRBV7-3	TRBJ2-1	CASSFKGGEVRFF
TRBV7-9	TRBJ1-1	CASSFDREEWFRTEAFF
TRBV7-2	TRBJ1-4	CASSRTGTNEKLFF
TRBV5-1	TRBJ2-1	CASSLDRDRGYNEQFF
TRBV7-2	TRBJ2-3	CASSSGGLAGLDTQYF
TRBV29-1	TRBJ2-6	CSVRVSGANVLTF
TRBV28	TRBJ2-2	CASSFWKTTGELFF
TRBV19	TRBJ2-2	CASRVDSVDGELFF
TRBV7-2	TRBJ2-7	CASSLARIAGGNEQYF
TRBV20-1	TRBJ1-2	CSAPDSPNYGYTF
TRBV5-1	TRBJ2-3	CASSDLSGGASTDTQYF
TRBV24-1	TRBJ2-1	CATSDSGPHNEQFF
TRBV20-1	TRBJ2-5	CSASLGRRDQYF
TRBV21-1	TRBJ2-3	CASSTQKSTDTQYF
TRBV2	TRBJ2-1	CASSGPSGGGEQFF
TRBV2	TRBJ1-2	CASTLNRDEGYTF
TRBV7-2	TRBJ1-4	CASSSQGRKLFF
TRBV5-8	TRBJ2-3	CASSRGQGAADTQYF
TRBV3-1	TRBJ1-5	CASSQAGSGQPQHF
TRBV6-1	TRBJ1-2	CASSEGIGNYGYTF
TRBV29-1	TRBJ1-3	CSAGSSSNSGNTIYF
TRBV6-5	TRBJ2-3	CASSYRGGSTDTQYF
TRBV5-5	TRBJ2-6	CASTLILNGANVLTF
TRBV18	TRBJ1-2	CASSLSLPIYGYTF
TRBV19	TRBJ1-1	CASSLPGGLAEAFF
TRBV6-2/TRBV6-3	TRBJ2-1	CASASGRYSGDNEQFF
TRBV5-1	TRBJ1-2	CASSLVAGDLYGYTF
TRBV11-2	TRBJ2-1	CASSLAAYEQFF
TRBV19	TRBJ1-5	CASSSGQGGQPQHF
TRBV5-1	TRBJ1-6	CASRDGNNSPLHF
TRBV28	TRBJ1-1	CASSLNRVATEAFF
TRBV12-3/TRBV12-4	TRBJ2-2	CASSFKPVHSGELFF
TRBV28	TRBJ2-7	CASSSPGLATYEQYF
TRBV19	TRBJ2-7	CASSIPSVDKKLKQYF
TRBV27	TRBJ2-3	CASSHRGPDTQYF
TRBV7-8	TRBJ2-1	CASRRQGVSSYNEQFF